This TCR beta chain stems from a study of T cells in Graves' hyperthyroidism and ophthalmopathy. Points from the study as a whole: Researchers report that a 13 V-J model separated ophthalmopathy from stable hyperthyroidism. In blood, most of the thyroid clonotypes expanded above 0.001 were also present.

Regions amplified from RNA transcripts were the TCR beta CDR3 regions. HTBI primers were used for first-round RT-PCR of the TCR CDR3. TCRdb re-analysed the multiplex PCR reads in MiXCR, keeping a single row per CDR3 protein. Counted here are roughly 35,000 distinct CDR3 sequences, 52% occurring once; the ten biggest clones make up 25%. Germline values: CDR1 DFQATT, CDR2 SNEGSKA (reference sequence). There are 16 residues in the CDR3. V lost 6 bases and J lost 0; bases outside the gene matches: 11. This clonotype was counted many times. The antigen is not known. Sequencing input: blood. The chain joins TRBV20-1 to TRBJ2-4; 7 bases line up with TRBD1. The sequence came from a woman aged 40 to 50 with Graves' ophthalmopathy. The CDR3 bases are TGCAGTGCCCAAGGGGGCGGAACCTTAGCCAAAAACATTCAGTACTTC. It translates to CSAQGGGTLAKNIQYF.